This passage covers 27 T cell receptor beta chains from one sample sequenced in a study of blood T cell repertoires in COVID-19. Assay used: immunoSEQ multiplex PCR; TCRdb lists only in-frame clones, some missing. This sample has 150,000 to 200,000 clones, with around 88% found just once. The sequenced sample consisted of PBMCs or T cells enriched from blood (not recorded which). All receptors come from a woman in her forties or fifties in a cohort exposed to, infected with or recovered from COVID-19 (not recorded which).

The genes are TRBV9 and TRBJ1-4, with a weak D call TRBD1 (5 bases). The CDR3 runs to 17 residues. Trimming cost V 4 bases and J 0 bases, with 16 bases left between them. The germline V gene encodes CDR1 SGDLS and CDR2 YYNGEE. The CDR3 spells CASSPPVGTSTNEKLFF. DNA of the CDR3: TGTGCCAGCAGCCCCCCGGTGGGGACTTCAACTAATGAAAAACTGTTTTTT. Variable domain in full (rest from reference TRBV9 and TRBJ1-4): DSGVTQTPKHLITATGQRVTLRCSPRSGDLSVYWYQQSLDQGLQFLIQYYNGEERAKGNILERFSAQQFPDLHSELNLSSLELGDSALYFCASSPPVGTSTNEKLFFGSGTQLSVL.

This clone was seen just once. The chain uses TRBV5-1 and TRBJ2-3, with 8 positions matching TRBD1. V lost 4 bases to trimming and J lost 3 bases; unmatched junction nucleotides: 10. CDR1 SGHRS and CDR2 YFSETQ come from the germline V gene. The CDR3 sequence is 16 residues long. This CDR3 is CASSVGDRRGTDTQYF. The DNA for the CDR3 is TGCGCCAGCAGCGTTGGGGACAGGCGAGGGACAGATACGCAGTATTTT.

This clone was seen a handful of times. The chain employs TRBV4-2 and TRBJ2-1, with TRBD2 matching 9 bases. There are 15 residues in the CDR3. V dropped 1 base and J dropped 4; count of bases not matched to a gene: 2. CDR1 is LGHNA, CDR2 YNFKEQ, per germline. This chain's CDR3 is CASSQASGDYNEQFF. CDR3 DNA: TGTGCCAGCAGCCAAGCTAGCGGGGATTACAATGAGCAGTTCTTC.

The count of this clone is one. The chain recombines TRBV3-1 (or the pseudogene TRBV3-2) with TRBJ2-1, with 7 bases matching TRBD1. Germline trimming cut 6 bases from V and 0 bases from J; bases unmatched to any gene: 5. CDR3 length equals 15 residues. Germline V gene lookup returns CDR1 LGHDT and CDR2 YNNKEL (reference sequence). CDR3 sequence: CASRDGQASYNEQFF. The CDR3 DNA reads as TGTGCCAGCAGAGACGGACAGGCCTCCTACAATGAGCAGTTCTTC.

The chain recombines TRBV5-1 with TRBJ2-3; D is uncertain. V was trimmed by 3 bases and J by 4 bases, leaving 9 bases between them. CDR3 length: 13 amino acids. The germline gives CDR1 SGHRS, CDR2 YFSETQ. The CDR3 spells CASSSVLSDTQYF. The CDR3, as DNA: TGCGCCAGCAGCTCTGTCTTGTCAGATACGCAGTATTTT.

V gene TRBV20-1 combines with J gene TRBJ1-1; D gene unclear. V was clipped by 3 bases and J by 6 bases, with 17 bases between them. Germline assignment: CDR1 DFQATT and CDR2 SNEGSKA (reference sequence). CDR3 length: 14 amino acids. Written as DNA, the CDR3 is TGCAGTGCTAGTATACCAGGAGGGCAGGCTGAAGCTTTCTTT. Translating gives CSASIPGGQAEAFF.

The chain links TRBV24-1 to TRBJ2-3, with D tentatively TRBD2 (6 bases). The CDR3 is made up of 15 amino acids. Germline V gene data show CDR1 as KGHDR and CDR2 as SFDVKD. Trimming took 4 bases from V and 1 from J, leaving 11 bases between them. The DNA for the CDR3 is TGTGCCACCAGTGAGGAGGGCAGGGGCACAGATACGCAGTATTTT. Encoded protein: CATSEEGRGTDTQYF.

This chain joins TRBV18 and TRBJ1-5, with 9 bases that match TRBD1. With V trimmed by 4 bases and J by 7 bases, 5 bases remained unmatched. CDR1 is KGHSH and CDR2 is LQKENI in the germline V gene. The CDR3 is 14 amino acids. The CDR3: CASSRTGGEQPQHF. CDR3 sequence (DNA): TGTGCCAGCTCACGAACAGGGGGCGAACAGCCCCAGCATTTT.

This chain connects TRBV6-5 to TRBJ1-4, with 7 nucleotides matching TRBD1. V dropped 9 bases and J dropped 5; count of bases not matched to a gene: 9. Germline V lookup: CDR1 MNHEY, CDR2 SVGAGI. The CDR3 runs 14 residues. The CDR3 DNA reads TGTGCCAGTGGCTACAGGGGCGGGAATGAAAAACTGTTTTTT. Amino acids: CASGYRGGNEKLFF.

This chain links TRBV7-6 with TRBJ1-1; D is ambiguous. With 5 bases removed from V and 0 bases from J, the gap between germline ends came to 10 bases. The germline CDR1 and CDR2 sequences are SGHVS and FNYEAQ. This CDR3 is 14 amino acids long. CDR3 region: CASSPSGLNTEAFF. CDR3 DNA: TGTGCCAGCAGCCCCTCTGGCTTGAACACTGAAGCTTTCTTT.

The V and J genes are TRBV18 and TRBJ1-4, with D unclear. CDR3 length: 13 amino acids. The V gene's germline CDR1 is KGHSH and CDR2 LQKENI. V was cut by 3 bases and J by 8 bases, with 10 bases left in between. CDR3 protein: CASSPGAGEKLFF. DNA for the CDR3: TGTGCCAGCTCACCCGGAGCGGGGGAAAAACTGTTTTTT.

The chain uses TRBV27 and TRBJ1-4; 11 bases match TRBD1. Germline V gene sequence: CDR1 MNHEY, CDR2 SMNVEV (reference sequence). The CDR3 loop spans 17 amino acids. The V and J ends lost 5 bases and 0 bases, in that order; junction bases with no gene match: 5. The CDR3 sequence is CASSKDRGLSTNEKLFF. The CDR3 bases are TGTGCCAGCAGTAAGGACAGGGGGCTTTCAACTAATGAAAAACTGTTTTTT.

The V call is TRBV6-5, the J call TRBJ1-4, with TRBD1 identical over 7 bases. The V segment lost 7 bases and the J segment 8 bases; nucleotides outside the gene matches: 7. Germline V gene lookup returns CDR1 MNHEY and CDR2 SVGAGI. CDR3 length: 13 amino acids. Here the CDR3 DNA reads TGTGCCAGCACCGACAGGGTATCCGAAAAACTGTTTTTT. This codes for CASTDRVSEKLFF.

This clone turned up a few times. The chain joins TRBV28 to TRBJ2-7, with a tentative D call TRBD2 (6 bases). Deletions cut 1 base from V and 2 bases from J, with 12 bases between. This CDR3 is built from 15 residues. Germline V gene sequence: CDR1 MDHEN, CDR2 SYDVKM. This CDR3 reads CASSLLSGRTYEQYF. In nucleotides, the CDR3 is TGTGCCAGCAGTTTATTATCAGGGAGGACCTACGAGCAGTACTTC. Full variable domain (missing parts from reference TRBV28 and TRBJ2-7): DVKVTQSSRYLVKRTGEKVFLECVQDMDHENMFWYRQDPGLGLRLIYFSYDVKMKEKGDIPEGYSVSREKKERFSLILESASTNQTSMYLCASSLLSGRTYEQYFGPGTRLTVT.

This chain links TRBV6-5 with TRBJ1-2; D not resolved. The germline gives CDR1 MNHEY, CDR2 SVGAGI. The CDR3 is 15 amino acids. Between the trimmed V and J ends, which lost 0 bases and 2 bases, there was a span of 10 bases. As DNA, the CDR3 is TGTGCCAGCAGTTACTCGTCAGGAAAAAACTATGGCTACACCTTC. Translating gives CASSYSSGKNYGYTF.

There are a few counts of this clone. The V gene is TRBV5-4, the J gene TRBJ2-7, with 7 nucleotides matching TRBD1. After removal of 3 bases from V and 0 bases from J, the junction contained 6 bases not matched to a gene. The CDR3 extends over 15 amino acids. CDR1 and CDR2 from the germline V gene are SGHNT and YYREEE (reference sequence). The CDR3 sequence: CASSSQQGHSYEQYF. The CDR3, as DNA: TGTGCCAGCAGCTCTCAACAGGGGCACTCCTACGAGCAGTACTTC.

This chain uses TRBV19 with TRBJ1-2; possible D gene TRBD1, 5 bases. The CDR3 is 15 amino acids. The V and J ends lost 4 bases and 0 bases respectively, with 12 bases between them. The germline gives CDR1 LNHDA, CDR2 SQIVND (reference sequence). CDR3 region: CASSTSRQTNYGYTF. CDR3 nucleotide sequence: TGTGCCAGTAGTACCTCTCGACAGACTAACTATGGCTACACCTTC.

This rearrangement joins TRBV5-1 to TRBJ2-5, with a possible D match to TRBD2 (6 bases). Trimming shortened V by 2 bases and J by 1 base, and 12 bases separated the two germline ends. The CDR3 totals 15 residues. CDR1 SGHRS and CDR2 YFSETQ come from the germline V gene. The CDR3 loop reads CASSFPGSPQETQYF. The CDR3 bases are TGCGCCAGCAGCTTCCCCGGGAGCCCCCAAGAGACCCAGTACTTC.

This sequence joins TRBV6-5 and TRBJ1-4; D ambiguous. Germline CDR1 MNHEY, CDR2 SVGAGI. V was shortened by 3 bases and J by 7 bases, with 9 bases between the two germline ends. This CDR3 spans 13 amino acids. The CDR3 sequence is CASSYDFGEKLFF. As DNA, the CDR3 is TGTGCCAGCAGTTATGATTTCGGTGAAAAACTGTTTTTT.

J is TRBJ2-1 and V is TRBV5-1, with 9 bases identical to TRBD1. In germline, CDR1 is SGHRS, CDR2 YFSETQ. This CDR3 has 15 residues. Trimming took 3 bases from V and 8 from J; bases not matched to a gene: 9. The CDR3 is CASSSQQGARDEQFF. In nucleotides, the CDR3 is TGCGCCAGCAGCTCCCAACAGGGGGCTAGGGATGAGCAGTTCTTC.

The chain couples TRBV10-3 to TRBJ2-3; perhaps TRBD1 as D (6 bases). The germline V gene encodes CDR1 ENHRY and CDR2 SYGVKD. This CDR3 contains 16 residues. Trimming took 4 bases from V and 1 from J, leaving 15 bases between them. The CDR3 loop is CAISGPRGGRTDTQYF. The CDR3 nucleotides are TGTGCCATCAGTGGGCCGCGAGGGGGACGCACAGATACGCAGTATTTT.

This clone was seen a few times. V usage is TRBV18 and J usage is TRBJ1-5, with D possibly matching TRBD1 (6 bases). CDR3 size: 14 residues. CDR1 is KGHSH and CDR2 is LQKENI in the germline V gene. Between the trimmed V and J ends, which lost 6 bases and 6 bases, there was a span of 15 bases. CDR3 amino acids: CASSQGQLSQPQHF. Written as DNA, the CDR3 is TGTGCCAGCTCCCAAGGACAGCTAAGTCAGCCCCAGCATTTT.

The chain links TRBV5-1 to TRBJ2-7; 10 nucleotides match TRBD1. The germline gives CDR1 SGHRS, CDR2 YFSETQ. The CDR3 is made up of 15 amino acids. The J segment lost 7 bases and the V segment lost 2 bases, leaving 9 bases of the junction unmatched. This CDR3 is CASSFAGTGVGEQYF. The DNA for the CDR3 is TGCGCCAGCAGCTTCGCCGGGACAGGGGTCGGGGAGCAGTACTTC. The full variable domain, rest sourced from reference TRBV5-1 and TRBJ2-7, is KAGVTQTPRYLIKTRGQQVTLSCSPISGHRSVSWYQQTPGQGLQFLFEYFSETQRNKGNFPGRFSGRQFSNSRSEMNVSTLELGDSALYLCASSFAGTGVGEQYFGPGTRLTVT.

This clone has just a few counts. The chain links TRBV5-1 to TRBJ2-7; TRBD1 might be the D (5 bases). V was shortened by 6 bases and J by 5 bases, with 18 bases between the two germline ends. The CDR3 loop spans 14 amino acids. Germline loops: CDR1 SGHRS, CDR2 YFSETQ. The CDR3 DNA sequence: TGCGCCAGCACTCCCACCCCAGGGAATGACGAGCAGTACTTC. Translation: CASTPTPGNDEQYF.

The rearrangement uses TRBV11-2 and TRBJ1-1; weak D call: TRBD1 (6 bases). Per the germline V gene, CDR1 is SGHAT and CDR2 is FQNNGV. This CDR3 is 14 amino acids long. V dropped 4 bases and J dropped 8 bases, with 17 bases sitting between them. The CDR3 spells CASSSVSPGTEAFF. In nucleotides, the CDR3 is TGTGCCAGCAGCTCGGTGTCCCCCGGGACAGAAGCTTTCTTT.

The chain recombines TRBV7-9 with TRBJ2-7, with 7 positions matching TRBD1. The length of the CDR3 is 15 residues. Germline-derived CDR1 and CDR2 are SEHNR and FQNEAQ (reference sequence). Trimming removed 7 bases from V and 2 bases from J; junction bases left unmatched: 11. In DNA form, the CDR3 reads TGTGCCAGCACCGCCCGGGACAGAGGTACCTACGAGCAGTACTTC. This codes for CASTARDRGTYEQYF.

The table lists this clone with a few counts. The gene calls are TRBV3-1 (or the pseudogene TRBV3-2) and TRBJ1-1; the D is unclear. CDR1 LGHDT and CDR2 YNNKEL come from the germline V gene (reference sequence). This CDR3 contains 14 residues. V dropped 6 bases and J dropped 11 bases, with 22 bases sitting between them. The CDR3 coding sequence is TGTGCCAGCAGTCTACGATTCCCGGGAACCCAGGCTTTCTTT. This codes for CASSLRFPGTQAFF.